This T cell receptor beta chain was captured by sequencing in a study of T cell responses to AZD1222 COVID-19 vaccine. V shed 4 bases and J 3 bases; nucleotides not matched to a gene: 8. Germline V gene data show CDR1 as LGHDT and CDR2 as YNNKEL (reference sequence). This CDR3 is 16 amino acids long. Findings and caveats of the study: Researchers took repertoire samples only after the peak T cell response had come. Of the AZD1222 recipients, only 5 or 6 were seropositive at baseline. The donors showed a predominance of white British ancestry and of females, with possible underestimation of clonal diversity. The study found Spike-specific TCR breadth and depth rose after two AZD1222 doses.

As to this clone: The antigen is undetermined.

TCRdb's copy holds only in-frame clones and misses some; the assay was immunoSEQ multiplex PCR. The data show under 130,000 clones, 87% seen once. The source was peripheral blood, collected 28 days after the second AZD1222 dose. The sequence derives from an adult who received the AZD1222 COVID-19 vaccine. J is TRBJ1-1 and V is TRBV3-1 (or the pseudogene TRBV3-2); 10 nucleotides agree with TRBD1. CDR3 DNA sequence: TGTGCCAGCAGCCTATCCGGGACAGGGGTGTACACTGAAGCTTTCTTT. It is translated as CASSLSGTGVYTEAFF.